The rows below give T cell receptor beta chains drawn from one sample of a study of Graves' ophthalmopathy and Graves' hyperthyroidism. Each CDR3 protein gets one entry after TCRdb re-called the multiplex PCR reads with MiXCR. The repertoire consists of a few hundred thousand distinct CDR3 sequences, with 35% to 45% occurring once and the leading ten covering about 4.6%. Sequencing was performed on peripheral blood or thyroid tissue (not recorded which). Every receptor here comes from an adult man with Graves' hyperthyroidism. Both conserved end residues are trimmed from each CDR3. Each record gives: CDR3 length, V gene, J gene, CDR3 protein.

13	TRBV7-9	TRBJ1-1	AISLRGHMDTEAF
14	TRBV24-1	TRBJ2-5	ATSDSIAQGVETQY
13	TRBV2	TRBJ2-5	ASSEAGQGMETQY
13	TRBV6-5	TRBJ2-7	ASSSGTGAVYEQY
9	TRBV7-2	TRBJ2-7	ASSLSREQY
11	TRBV29-1	TRBJ1-3	SGGPSSGNTIY
14	TRBV3-1	TRBJ2-5	ASSQDLQGWQETQY
9	TRBV30	TRBJ2-7	AWMSSYEQY
12	TRBV20-1	TRBJ1-1	SARGTGWNTEAF
13	TRBV9	TRBJ2-7	ASSVATGGTHEQY
12	TRBV7-6	TRBJ2-1	ASSLWGSYNEQF
15	TRBV7-9	TRBJ2-5	ASSLHSRDRTQETQY
15	TRBV19	TRBJ1-5	ASTSHDRGHSNQPQH
14	TRBV4-1	TRBJ2-7	ASSQLAGEPSYEQY
11	TRBV20-1	TRBJ2-2	SADRGGFGELF
13	TRBV6-5	TRBJ2-5	ASSYRGSSQETQY